The 27 T cell receptor beta chains given below trace back to one sample, sequenced in a study of blood T cell repertoires in COVID-19. The method was immunoSEQ multiplex PCR; TCRdb's version includes in-frame clones alone and lacks a portion of them. The sample records a few hundred thousand clones, 85% to 90% being singletons. Sequenced sample: PBMCs or T cells enriched from blood (not recorded which). Receptors were obtained from a woman in her forties or fifties who had been exposed to COVID-19.

A few counts support this clone. At one end the junction does not follow the germline gene, possibly because of a read error. CDR3 bases: TGTGCCAGCAGATTGGGGTGGCAGGGGAACGTCTTCTACAATGAGCAGTTCTTC. Protein sequence: CASRLGWQGNVFYNEQFF. This chain links TRBV5-6 with TRBJ2-1; D is possibly TRBD1 (6 bases). The CDR3 extends over 18 amino acids. CDR1 is SGHDT and CDR2 is YYEEEE in the germline V gene.

This chain links TRBV6-5 with TRBJ1-5; TRBD1 agrees at 9 bases. With V trimmed by 6 bases and J by 6 bases, 9 bases remained unmatched. Germline CDR1 reads MNHEY; CDR2 reads SVGAGI. The CDR3 runs 15 residues. The CDR3, as DNA: TGTGCCAGCAGGCCTACAGGGGGCGATAGTCAGCCCCAGCATTTT. Translated: CASRPTGGDSQPQHF.

The chain combines TRBV28 with TRBJ2-5, with a tentative D call TRBD1 (5 bases). This CDR3 contains 15 residues. Trimming left V 8 bases short and J 2 bases short, with 18 bases between. Germline values: CDR1 MDHEN, CDR2 SYDVKM. CDR3 protein: CASSTGTVPQETQYF. The CDR3, as DNA: TGTGCCAGCTCAACAGGTACGGTCCCGCAAGAGACCCAGTACTTC.

The sample holds one count of this clone. The chain uses TRBV19 and TRBJ1-5; D remains ambiguous. V dropped 5 bases and J dropped 0 bases, with 8 bases sitting between them. Germline V CDR1 and CDR2: LNHDA, SQIVND (reference sequence). This CDR3 comprises 14 residues. This CDR3 is CASSSVNSNQPQHF. Here the CDR3 DNA reads TGTGCCAGTAGTTCGGTCAATAGCAATCAGCCCCAGCATTTT.

A few counts support this clone. The chain combines TRBV5-4 with TRBJ1-1; the D is unclear. This CDR3 contains 14 residues. Deletions cut 4 bases from V and 5 bases from J, with 15 bases between. CDR1 and CDR2 from the germline V gene are SGHNT and YYREEE (reference sequence). The CDR3 DNA reads TGTGCCAGCAGCACGGGTTTGGCCGGAACTGAAGCTTTCTTT. Protein product: CASSTGLAGTEAFF. Supplemented by reference TRBV5-4 and TRBJ1-1, the full variable domain reads ETGVTQSPTHLIKTRGQQVTLRCSSQSGHNTVSWYQQALGQGPQFIFQYYREEENGRGNFPPRFSGLQFPNYSSELNVNALELDDSALYLCASSTGLAGTEAFFGQGTRLTVV.

The chain links TRBV28 to TRBJ1-2; the D gene is possibly TRBD1 (6 bases). V lost 6 bases and J lost 6, with 26 bases in between. CDR1 and CDR2 from the germline V gene are MDHEN and SYDVKM. CDR3 length: 17 residues. In DNA, the CDR3 is TGTGCCAGCAGCGGCCCGGGGGGGCAGTTCCAAAGGGATGGCTACACCTTC. Translated, it gives CASSGPGGQFQRDGYTF.

The chain couples TRBV19 to TRBJ2-2, with 7 bases aligning to TRBD1. The V segment lost 5 bases and the J segment 3 bases; nucleotides outside the gene matches: 6. Germline V CDR1 and CDR2: LNHDA, SQIVND (reference sequence). This CDR3 spans 15 amino acids. DNA for the CDR3: TGTGCCAGTAGTTCGAGGACAGGATACACCGGGGAGCTGTTTTTT. Its protein is CASSSRTGYTGELFF. The full variable domain, completed using reference TRBV19 and TRBJ2-2, is DGGITQSPKYLFRKEGQNVTLSCEQNLNHDAMYWYRQDPGQGLRLIYYSQIVNDFQKGDIAEGYSVSREKKESFPLTVTSAQKNPTAFYLCASSSRTGYTGELFFGEGSRLTVL.

This chain uses TRBV7-2 with TRBJ2-5; maybe TRBD2 (6 bases). This CDR3 comprises 14 residues. In germline, CDR1 is SGHTA, CDR2 FQGNSA. V was trimmed by 6 bases and J by 1 base, leaving 12 bases between them. CDR3 region: CASSRRGTQETQYF. Written as DNA, the CDR3 is TGTGCCAGCAGTCGTCGGGGGACCCAAGAGACCCAGTACTTC.

The V and J genes are TRBV18 and TRBJ2-1; D gene unclear. Per germline, CDR1 KGHSH and CDR2 LQKENI. V was pared by 2 bases and J by 6 bases, with 11 bases between. The CDR3 is 14 amino acids. This chain's CDR3 is CASSPIAVRNEQFF. The CDR3 coding sequence is TGTGCCAGCTCACCAATTGCAGTCCGCAATGAGCAGTTCTTC.

A single count supports this clone. The identical CDR3 is also encoded by other nucleotide sequences in the sample. The V and J genes are TRBV5-1 and TRBJ2-1; possibly TRBD2 for D (5 bases). CDR1 and CDR2 from the germline V gene are SGHRS and YFSETQ. The CDR3 has 15 residues. V lost 0 bases to trimming and J lost 0 bases, with 7 bases between them. CDR3 DNA sequence: TGCGCCAGCAGCTTGGTTGGGAGCTCCTACAATGAGCAGTTCTTC. It yields the protein CASSLVGSSYNEQFF.

This clone is a singleton in its sample. The rearrangement uses TRBV28 and TRBJ1-5, with D possibly being TRBD1 (6 bases). Germline values: CDR1 MDHEN, CDR2 SYDVKM. Trimming shortened V by 6 bases and J by 7 bases, and 13 bases separated the two germline ends. The CDR3 runs to 13 residues. In DNA form, the CDR3 reads TGTGCCAGCAGCAGGGGAGTGGAGCAGCCCCAGCATTTT. Translated: CASSRGVEQPQHF.

The chain is built from TRBV6-1 and TRBJ2-3; 8 bases map to TRBD2. V trimming: 0 bases; J trimming: 6 bases; junction bases outside the gene matches: 8. The CDR3 has 16 amino acids. CDR1 and CDR2 from the germline V gene are MNHNS and SASEGT. CDR3 sequence: CASSEARLARGDTQYF. CDR3 in DNA: TGTGCCAGCAGTGAAGCTCGACTAGCGCGGGGGGATACGCAGTATTTT.

This clone was found once. The chain carries TRBV6-1 and TRBJ1-6, with 11 positions matching TRBD1. Per the germline V gene, CDR1 is MNHNS and CDR2 is SASEGT. J gave up 8 bases and V 1 base, and 4 bases lay outside the gene matches. This CDR3 region has 16 residues. This chain's CDR3 is CASSEDWTGGHSPLHF. CDR3 nucleotide sequence: TGTGCCAGCAGTGAAGATTGGACAGGGGGCCATTCACCCCTCCACTTT.

This rearrangement joins TRBV2 to TRBJ1-5; a possible D gene is TRBD1 (5 bases). V lost 5 bases to trimming and J lost 4 bases, with 15 bases between them. Germline CDR1 is SNHLY and CDR2 is FYNNEI. The CDR3 has 15 residues. Here the CDR3 reads CASSPGRVGNQPQHF. The CDR3 DNA is TGTGCCAGCAGTCCTGGCAGGGTCGGAAATCAGCCCCAGCATTTT.

The chain has TRBV7-2 and TRBJ1-6; 8 positions match TRBD1. Germline trimming cut 2 bases from V and 10 bases from J; bases unmatched to any gene: 7. The germline gives CDR1 SGHTA, CDR2 FQGNSA. CDR3 length: 15 amino acids. The CDR3 sequence: CASSLNGQGQSPLHF. The CDR3 region has the DNA TGTGCCAGCAGCTTAAATGGACAGGGCCAGTCACCCCTCCACTTT.

The chain joins TRBV10-3 to TRBJ2-1; 8 positions match TRBD2. CDR1 is ENHRY and CDR2 is SYGVKD in the germline V gene. Germline trimming cut 6 bases from V and 5 bases from J; bases unmatched to any gene: 6. The CDR3 is made up of 14 amino acids. This chain's CDR3 is CAIRASGGNNEQFF. CDR3 DNA sequence: TGTGCCATCAGGGCGAGCGGGGGTAACAATGAGCAGTTCTTC.

This clone has just one count. The genes are TRBV6-5 and TRBJ2-7, with 7 bases fitting TRBD1. The CDR3 spans 15 residues. V was pared by 7 bases and J by 2 bases, with 11 bases of the junction left unmatched. CDR1 is MNHEY and CDR2 is SVGAGI in the germline V gene. For the CDR3, the DNA is TGTGCCAGCATCCCTGGGACAGTCGGGACCTACGAGCAGTACTTC. Its translation is CASIPGTVGTYEQYF.

The CDR3 nucleotides read TGTGCCAGCAGGTTCCGGGGGGTCGGGGAGCTGTTTTTT. It codes for CASRFRGVGELFF. This chain links TRBV6-5 with TRBJ2-2; 7 bases agree with TRBD2. There are 13 residues in the CDR3. Trimming cost V 6 bases and J 7 bases; bases outside gene matches: 5. Germline CDR1 MNHEY, CDR2 SVGAGI.

The sample holds one count of this clone. V is TRBV5-1 and J is TRBJ2-3; 9 nucleotides match TRBD1. From germline, CDR1 is SGHRS and CDR2 YFSETQ. The CDR3 has 14 amino acids. Trimming removed 2 bases from V and 4 bases from J; junction bases left unmatched: 2. This CDR3 reads CASSLQGASDTQYF. DNA for the CDR3: TGCGCCAGCAGCTTACAGGGGGCATCAGATACGCAGTATTTT.

This clone came up once. The J gene is TRBJ2-5, the V gene TRBV7-2, with 8 bases lining up with TRBD2. This CDR3 is 14 amino acids long. The trim removed 2 bases at V and 2 bases at J, leaving 1 base unmatched. Germline CDR1 is SGHTA and CDR2 is FQGNSA. This CDR3 is CASSLSGGQETQYF. CDR3 sequence (DNA): TGTGCCAGCAGCTTATCGGGGGGGCAAGAGACCCAGTACTTC.

This chain joins TRBV5-4 and TRBJ1-2; possible D gene TRBD1, 5 bases. The ends were cut back, 0 bases at V and 8 bases at J, with 11 bases in the middle. This CDR3 is built from 13 residues. CDR1 is SGHNT, CDR2 YYREEE, per germline (reference sequence). CDR3 in amino acids: CASSLAWGEGYTF. CDR3 nucleotides: TGTGCCAGCAGCTTGGCTTGGGGGGAGGGCTACACCTTC.

In this sample, this clone turned up once. The CDR3 loop is CASRSKWGRGDNEQFF. DNA of the CDR3: TGTGCCAGCCGATCAAAATGGGGCAGGGGGGACAATGAGCAGTTCTTC. V is TRBV5-5 and J is TRBJ2-1, with D tentatively TRBD1 (7 bases). V shed 7 bases and J shed 5 bases, with 22 bases lying between them. This CDR3 has 16 residues. From germline, CDR1 is SGHKS and CDR2 YYEKEE (reference sequence).

The genes are TRBV2 and TRBJ2-3; 10 bases are a match to TRBD2. Germline V lookup: CDR1 SNHLY, CDR2 FYNNEI. J lost 3 bases, V lost 6 bases, and 9 bases had no gene match. The length of the CDR3 is 16 residues. The CDR3 here is CASSPRSGGATDTQYF. For the CDR3, the DNA is TGTGCCAGCAGCCCCCGAAGCGGGGGGGCAACAGATACGCAGTATTTT.

Only one count was recorded for this clone. The chain employs TRBV2 and TRBJ1-2; D is unresolved. The CDR3 loop spans 17 amino acids. Trimming stripped 1 base from V and 7 bases from J, with 22 bases between. From germline, CDR1 is SNHLY and CDR2 FYNNEI. The CDR3 sequence: CASSEDWAIRFLGGYTF. The CDR3 nucleotides are TGTGCCAGCAGTGAAGACTGGGCGATCCGGTTCCTGGGTGGCTACACCTTC.

This chain links TRBV4-1 with TRBJ2-1; 9 bases are shared with TRBD1. CDR3 size: 15 residues. Germline lookup yields CDR1 MGHRA and CDR2 YSYEKL. V lost 4 bases, J lost 3 bases, and 4 bases stayed unmatched. CDR3 in amino acids: CASSPGQGNYNEQFF. Written as DNA, the CDR3 is TGCGCCAGCAGCCCCGGACAGGGGAACTACAATGAGCAGTTCTTC.

The chain combines TRBV7-2 with TRBJ1-1; possible D gene TRBD1, 6 bases. This CDR3 region has 15 residues. The V gene's germline CDR1 is SGHTA and CDR2 FQGNSA. The ends were cut back, 1 base at V and 7 bases at J, with 16 bases in the middle. The CDR3, as DNA: TGTGCCAGCAGCTTAGGTACAGGGTGGGGATATGAAGCTTTCTTT. Its protein is CASSLGTGWGYEAFF.

The chain combines TRBV12-3 or TRBV12-4 with TRBJ1-1; weak D call: TRBD1 (5 bases). There are 13 residues in the CDR3. With 3 bases removed from V and 1 base from J, the gap between germline ends came to 6 bases. CDR3 residues: CASSLTENTEAFF. CDR3 DNA sequence: TGTGCCAGCAGTTTGACAGAGAACACTGAAGCTTTCTTT.